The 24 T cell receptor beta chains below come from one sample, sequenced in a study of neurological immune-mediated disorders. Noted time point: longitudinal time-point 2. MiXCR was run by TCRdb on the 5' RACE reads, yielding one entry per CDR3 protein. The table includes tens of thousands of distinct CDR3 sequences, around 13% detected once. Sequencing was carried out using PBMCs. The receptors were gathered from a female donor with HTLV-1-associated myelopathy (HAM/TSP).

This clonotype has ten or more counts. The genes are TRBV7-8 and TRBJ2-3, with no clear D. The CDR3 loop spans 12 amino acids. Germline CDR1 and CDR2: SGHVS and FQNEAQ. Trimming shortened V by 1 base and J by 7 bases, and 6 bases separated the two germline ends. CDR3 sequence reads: CASSLVVNTQYF. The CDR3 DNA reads TGTGCCAGCAGCTTAGTAGTCAATACGCAGTATTTT.

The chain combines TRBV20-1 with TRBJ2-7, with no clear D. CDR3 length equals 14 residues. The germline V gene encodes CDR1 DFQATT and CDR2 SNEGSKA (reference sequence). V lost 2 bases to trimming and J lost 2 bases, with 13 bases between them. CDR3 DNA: TGCAGTGCTAGATGGCTGCCGAAAACCTACGAGCAGTACTTC. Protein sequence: CSARWLPKTYEQYF.

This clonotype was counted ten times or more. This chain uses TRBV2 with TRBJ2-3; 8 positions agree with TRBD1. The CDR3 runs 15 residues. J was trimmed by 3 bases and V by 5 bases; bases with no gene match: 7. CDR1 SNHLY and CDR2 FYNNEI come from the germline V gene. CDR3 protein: CASSRDRGETDTQYF. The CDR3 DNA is TGTGCCAGCAGTAGAGACAGGGGCGAGACAGATACGCAGTATTTT. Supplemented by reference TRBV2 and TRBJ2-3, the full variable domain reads EPEVTQTPSHQVTQMGQEVILRCVPISNHLYFYWYRQILGQKVEFLVSFYNNEISEKSEIFDDQFSVERPDGSNFTLKIRSTKLEDSAMYFCASSRDRGETDTQYFGPGTRLTVL.

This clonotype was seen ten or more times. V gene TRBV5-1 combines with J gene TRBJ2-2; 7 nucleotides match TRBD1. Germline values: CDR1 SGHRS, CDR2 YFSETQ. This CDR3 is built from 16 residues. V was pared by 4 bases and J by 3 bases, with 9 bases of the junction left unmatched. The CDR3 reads CASSPGQRIDTGELFF. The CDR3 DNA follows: TGCGCCAGCAGCCCGGGACAGAGAATTGACACCGGGGAGCTGTTTTTT. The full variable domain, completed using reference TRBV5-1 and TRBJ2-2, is KAGVTQTPRYLIKTRGQQVTLSCSPISGHRSVSWYQQTPGQGLQFLFEYFSETQRNKGNFPGRFSGRQFSNSRSEMNVSTLELGDSALYLCASSPGQRIDTGELFFGEGSRLTVL.

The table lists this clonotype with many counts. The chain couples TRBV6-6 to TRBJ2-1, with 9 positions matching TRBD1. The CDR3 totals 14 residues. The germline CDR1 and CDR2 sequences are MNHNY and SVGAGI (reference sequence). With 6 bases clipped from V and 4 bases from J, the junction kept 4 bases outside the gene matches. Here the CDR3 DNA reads TGTGCCAGCAGAGGACAGGGGTGGTACAATGAGCAGTTCTTC. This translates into CASRGQGWYNEQFF.

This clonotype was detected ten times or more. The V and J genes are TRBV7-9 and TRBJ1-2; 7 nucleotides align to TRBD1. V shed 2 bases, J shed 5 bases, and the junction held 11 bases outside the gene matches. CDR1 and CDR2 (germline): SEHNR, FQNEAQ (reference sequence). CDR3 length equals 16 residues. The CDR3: CASSLWGSPGQYGYTF. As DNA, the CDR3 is TGTGCCAGCAGCTTATGGGGCAGTCCGGGACAGTATGGCTACACCTTC.

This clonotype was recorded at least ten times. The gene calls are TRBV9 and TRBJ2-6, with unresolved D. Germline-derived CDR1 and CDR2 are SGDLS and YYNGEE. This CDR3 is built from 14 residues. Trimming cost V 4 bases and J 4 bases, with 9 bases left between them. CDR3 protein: CASSNLRGANVLTF. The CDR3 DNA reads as TGTGCCAGCAGCAACCTACGGGGGGCCAACGTCCTGACTTTC.

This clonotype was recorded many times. CDR3 nucleotides: TGTGCCAGCAGCTTCGGGCCCCGTGGGGGCGGGGGCCCGCAAGATACGCAGTATTTT. It specifies CASSFGPRGGGGPQDTQYF. The V gene is TRBV5-6, the J gene TRBJ2-3; D is possibly TRBD2 (7 bases). Deletions cut 2 bases from V and 5 bases from J, with 27 bases between. Germline CDR1 SGHDT, CDR2 YYEEEE. CDR3 length equals 19 residues.

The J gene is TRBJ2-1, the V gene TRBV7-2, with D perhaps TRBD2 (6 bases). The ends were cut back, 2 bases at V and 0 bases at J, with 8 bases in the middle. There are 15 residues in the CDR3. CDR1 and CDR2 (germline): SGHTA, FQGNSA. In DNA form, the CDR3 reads TGTGCCAGCAGCTTAATAGCGGCCTCCTACAATGAGCAGTTCTTC. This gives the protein CASSLIAASYNEQFF. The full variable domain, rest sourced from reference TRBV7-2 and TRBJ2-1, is GAGVSQSPSNKVTEKGKDVELRCDPISGHTALYWYRQSLGQGLEFLIYFQGNSAPDKSGLPSDRFSAERTGGSVSTLTIQRTQQEDSAVYLCASSLIAASYNEQFFGPGTRLTVL.

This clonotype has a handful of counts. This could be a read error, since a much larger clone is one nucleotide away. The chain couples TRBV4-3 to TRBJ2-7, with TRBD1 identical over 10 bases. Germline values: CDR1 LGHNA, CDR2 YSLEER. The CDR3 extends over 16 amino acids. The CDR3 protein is CASSQVGTGDSYAQYF. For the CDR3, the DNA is TGCGCCAGCAGCCAAGTCGGGACAGGGGATAGCTACGCGCAGTACTTC.

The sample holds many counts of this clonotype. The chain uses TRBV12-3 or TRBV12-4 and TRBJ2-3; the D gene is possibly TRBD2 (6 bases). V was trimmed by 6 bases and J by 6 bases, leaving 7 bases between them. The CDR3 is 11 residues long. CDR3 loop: CASSRGDTQYF. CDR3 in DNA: TGTGCCAGCAGCCGGGGGGATACGCAGTATTTT.

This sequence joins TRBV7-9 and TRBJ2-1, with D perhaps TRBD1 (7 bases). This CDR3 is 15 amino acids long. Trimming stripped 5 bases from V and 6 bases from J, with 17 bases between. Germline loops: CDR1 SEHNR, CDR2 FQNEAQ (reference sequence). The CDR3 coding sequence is TGTGCCAGCAGCGGAGGGGGCGCTTTCACCAATGAGCAGTTCTTC. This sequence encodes CASSGGGAFTNEQFF.

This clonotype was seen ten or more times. The CDR3 region has the DNA TGTGCCAGCAGTTTATTACCCTCTGATACTTACAATGAGCAGTTCTTC. This translates into CASSLLPSDTYNEQFF. This chain joins TRBV27 and TRBJ2-1; D is undetermined. The V gene lost 1 base and the J gene lost 4 bases, with 14 bases spanning the gap. CDR3 size: 16 residues. The germline V gene has CDR1 MNHEY and CDR2 SMNVEV (reference sequence).

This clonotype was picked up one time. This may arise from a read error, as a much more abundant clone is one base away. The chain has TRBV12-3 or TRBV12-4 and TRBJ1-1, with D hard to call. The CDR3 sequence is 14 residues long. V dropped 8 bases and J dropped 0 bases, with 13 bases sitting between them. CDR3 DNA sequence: TGTGCCAGCGGTTCCGGAACCATGAACACTGAAGCTTTCTTT. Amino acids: CASGSGTMNTEAFF.

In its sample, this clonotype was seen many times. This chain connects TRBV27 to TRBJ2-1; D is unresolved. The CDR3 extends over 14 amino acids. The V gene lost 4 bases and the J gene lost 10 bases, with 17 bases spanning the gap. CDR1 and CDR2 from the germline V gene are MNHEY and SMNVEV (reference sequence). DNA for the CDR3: TGTGCCAGCAGTTCCATTCCCGGTTCTGCGGAGCAGTTCTTC. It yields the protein CASSSIPGSAEQFF.

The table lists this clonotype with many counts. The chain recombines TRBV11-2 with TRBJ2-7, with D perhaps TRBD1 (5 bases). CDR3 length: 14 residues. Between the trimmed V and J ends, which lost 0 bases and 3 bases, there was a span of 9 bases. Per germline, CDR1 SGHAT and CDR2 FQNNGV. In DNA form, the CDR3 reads TGTGCCAGCAGCTTAGACAGGGCAGACTACGAGCAGTACTTC. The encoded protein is CASSLDRADYEQYF.

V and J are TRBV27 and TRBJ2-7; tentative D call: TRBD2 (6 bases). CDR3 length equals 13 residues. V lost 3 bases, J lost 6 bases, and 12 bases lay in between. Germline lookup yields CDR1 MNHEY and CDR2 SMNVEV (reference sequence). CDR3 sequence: CASSFQFGGEQYF. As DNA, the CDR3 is TGTGCCAGCAGTTTTCAATTCGGGGGCGAGCAGTACTTC.

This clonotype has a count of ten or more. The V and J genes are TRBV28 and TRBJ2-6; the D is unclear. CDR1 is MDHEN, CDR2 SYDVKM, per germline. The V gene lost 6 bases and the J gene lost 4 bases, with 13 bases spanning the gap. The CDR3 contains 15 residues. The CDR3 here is CASSSGASGANVLTF. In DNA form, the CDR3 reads TGTGCCAGCAGCTCAGGAGCTTCCGGGGCCAACGTCCTGACTTTC.

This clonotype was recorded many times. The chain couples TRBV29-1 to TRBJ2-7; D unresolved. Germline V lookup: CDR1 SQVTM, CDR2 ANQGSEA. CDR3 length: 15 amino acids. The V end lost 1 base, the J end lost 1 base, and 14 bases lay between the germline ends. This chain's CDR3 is CSVEVGPMGSYEQYF. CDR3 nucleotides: TGCAGCGTTGAAGTGGGCCCCATGGGGTCCTACGAGCAGTACTTC.

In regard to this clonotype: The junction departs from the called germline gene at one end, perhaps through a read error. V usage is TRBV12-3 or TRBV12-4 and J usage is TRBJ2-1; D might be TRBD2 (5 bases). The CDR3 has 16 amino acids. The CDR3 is CATSDRTYNRGNEQFF. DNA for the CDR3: TGTGCCACCAGTGACCGGACCTACAACAGAGGGAATGAGCAGTTCTTC.

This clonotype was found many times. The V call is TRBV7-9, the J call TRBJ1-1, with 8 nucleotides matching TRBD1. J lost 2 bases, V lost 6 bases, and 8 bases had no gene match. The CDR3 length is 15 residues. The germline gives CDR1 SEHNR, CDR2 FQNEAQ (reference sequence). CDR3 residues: CASRPGTGFNTEAFF. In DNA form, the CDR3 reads TGTGCCAGCAGACCCGGGACAGGATTTAACACTGAAGCTTTCTTT.

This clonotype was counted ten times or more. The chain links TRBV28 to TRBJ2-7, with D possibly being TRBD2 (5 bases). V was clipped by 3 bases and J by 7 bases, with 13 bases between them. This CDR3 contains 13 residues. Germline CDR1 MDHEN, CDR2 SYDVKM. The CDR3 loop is CASSLGDLREQYF. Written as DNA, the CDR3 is TGTGCCAGCAGTTTGGGAGACCTGAGGGAGCAGTACTTC.

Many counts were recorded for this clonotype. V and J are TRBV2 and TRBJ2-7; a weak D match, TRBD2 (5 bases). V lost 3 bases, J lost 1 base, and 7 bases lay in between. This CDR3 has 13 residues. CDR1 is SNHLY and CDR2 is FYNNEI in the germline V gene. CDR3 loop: CASSEGGSYEQYF. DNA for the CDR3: TGTGCCAGCAGTGAGGGCGGGTCCTACGAGCAGTACTTC. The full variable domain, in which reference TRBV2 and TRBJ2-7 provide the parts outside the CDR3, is EPEVTQTPSHQVTQMGQEVILRCVPISNHLYFYWYRQILGQKVEFLVSFYNNEISEKSEIFDDQFSVERPDGSNFTLKIRSTKLEDSAMYFCASSEGGSYEQYFGPGTRLTVT.

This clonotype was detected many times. CDR3 sequence (DNA): TGCGCCAGCAGTTTATCTCAGGAGCGGAACGAGCAGTACTTC. This translates into CASSLSQERNEQYF. This sequence joins TRBV5-1 and TRBJ2-7, with D perhaps TRBD2 (5 bases). V was pared by 5 bases and J by 5 bases, with 17 bases between. The CDR3 loop spans 14 amino acids. Germline CDR1 SGHRS, CDR2 YFSETQ.